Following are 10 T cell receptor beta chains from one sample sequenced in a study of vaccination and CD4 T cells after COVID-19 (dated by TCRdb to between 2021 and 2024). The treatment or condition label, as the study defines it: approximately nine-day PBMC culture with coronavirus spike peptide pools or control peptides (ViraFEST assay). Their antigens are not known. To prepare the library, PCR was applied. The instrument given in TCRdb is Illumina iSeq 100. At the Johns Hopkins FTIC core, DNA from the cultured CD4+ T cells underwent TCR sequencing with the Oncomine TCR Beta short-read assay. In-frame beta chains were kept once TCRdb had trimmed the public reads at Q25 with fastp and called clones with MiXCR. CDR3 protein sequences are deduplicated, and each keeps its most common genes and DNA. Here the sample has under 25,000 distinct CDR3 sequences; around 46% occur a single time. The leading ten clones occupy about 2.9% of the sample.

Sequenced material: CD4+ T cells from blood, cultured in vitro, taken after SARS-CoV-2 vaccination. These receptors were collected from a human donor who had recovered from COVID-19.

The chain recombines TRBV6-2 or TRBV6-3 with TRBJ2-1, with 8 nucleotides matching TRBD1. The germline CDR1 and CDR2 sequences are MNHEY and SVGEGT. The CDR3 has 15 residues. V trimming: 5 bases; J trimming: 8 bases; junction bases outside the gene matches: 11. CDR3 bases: TGTGCCAGCAGTCGCGCAGGGGGCCCTCAGGATGAGCAGTTCTTC. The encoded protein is CASSRAGGPQDEQFF.

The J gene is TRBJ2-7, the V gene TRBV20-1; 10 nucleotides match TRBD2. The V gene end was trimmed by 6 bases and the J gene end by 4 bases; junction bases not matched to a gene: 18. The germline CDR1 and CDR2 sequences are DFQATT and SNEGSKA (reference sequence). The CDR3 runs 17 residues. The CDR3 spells CSAMEGRSGRARYEQYF. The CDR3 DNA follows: TGCAGTGCAATGGAAGGGCGAAGCGGGAGGGCCAGGTACGAGCAGTACTTC.

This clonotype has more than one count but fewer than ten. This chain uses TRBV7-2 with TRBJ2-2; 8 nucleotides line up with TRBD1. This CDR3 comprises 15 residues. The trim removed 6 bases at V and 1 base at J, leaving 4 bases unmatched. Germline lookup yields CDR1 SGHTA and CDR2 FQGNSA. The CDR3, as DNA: TGTGCCAGCAGACCCGGGACAGGGAACACCGGGGAGCTGTTTTTT. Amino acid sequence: CASRPGTGNTGELFF. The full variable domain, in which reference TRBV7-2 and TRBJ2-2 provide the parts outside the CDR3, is GAGVSQSPSNKVTEKGKDVELRCDPISGHTALYWYRQSLGQGLEFLIYFQGNSAPDKSGLPSDRFSAERTGGSVSTLTIQRTQQEDSAVYLCASRPGTGNTGELFFGEGSRLTVL.

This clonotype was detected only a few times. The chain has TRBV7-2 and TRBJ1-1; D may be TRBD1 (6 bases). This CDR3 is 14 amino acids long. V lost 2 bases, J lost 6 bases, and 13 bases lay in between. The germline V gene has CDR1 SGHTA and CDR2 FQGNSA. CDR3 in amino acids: CASSLPGAGAEAFF. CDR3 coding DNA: TGTGCCAGCAGCTTACCGGGGGCTGGCGCTGAAGCTTTCTTT.

The DNA for the CDR3 is TGTGCCAGCAGGGTGACGGACTGGGATCAGCCCCAGCATTTT. It encodes CASRVTDWDQPQHF. This sequence joins TRBV27 and TRBJ1-5; D gene unclear. The CDR3 totals 14 residues. The V and J ends lost 6 bases and 5 bases respectively, with 14 bases between them. Germline V gene data show CDR1 as MNHEY and CDR2 as SMNVEV (reference sequence).

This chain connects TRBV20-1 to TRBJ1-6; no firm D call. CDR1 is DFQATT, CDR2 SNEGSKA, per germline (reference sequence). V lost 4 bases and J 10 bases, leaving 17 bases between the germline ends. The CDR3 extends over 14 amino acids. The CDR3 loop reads CSAIRMGMGSPLHF. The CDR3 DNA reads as TGCAGTGCTATTCGTATGGGCATGGGATCACCCCTCCACTTT.

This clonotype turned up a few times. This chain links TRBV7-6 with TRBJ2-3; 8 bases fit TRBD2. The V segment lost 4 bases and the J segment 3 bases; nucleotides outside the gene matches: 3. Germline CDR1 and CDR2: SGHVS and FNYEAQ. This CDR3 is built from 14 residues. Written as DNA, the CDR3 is TGTGCCAGCAGCTATAGCGGGAATACAGATACGCAGTATTTT. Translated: CASSYSGNTDTQYF.

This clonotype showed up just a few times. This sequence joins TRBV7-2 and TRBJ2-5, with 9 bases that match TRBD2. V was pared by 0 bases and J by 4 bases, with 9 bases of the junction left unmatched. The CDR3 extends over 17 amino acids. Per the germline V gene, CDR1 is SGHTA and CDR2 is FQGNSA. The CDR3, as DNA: TGTGCCAGCAGCTTAGCATTTGCGGGAGGGCCAGGAGAGACCCAGTACTTC. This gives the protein CASSLAFAGGPGETQYF.

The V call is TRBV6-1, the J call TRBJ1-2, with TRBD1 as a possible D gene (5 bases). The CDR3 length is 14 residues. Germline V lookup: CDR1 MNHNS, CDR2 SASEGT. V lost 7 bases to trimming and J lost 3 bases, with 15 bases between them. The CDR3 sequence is CASTLTGTHYGYTF. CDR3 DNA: TGTGCCAGCACCCTGACCGGGACCCACTATGGCTACACCTTC.

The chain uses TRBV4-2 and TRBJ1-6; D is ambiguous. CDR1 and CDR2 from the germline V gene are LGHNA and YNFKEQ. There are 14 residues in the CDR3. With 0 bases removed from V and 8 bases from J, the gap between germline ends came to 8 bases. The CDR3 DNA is TGTGCCAGCAGCCAAGATCCCCGCGATTCACCCCTCCACTTT. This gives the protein CASSQDPRDSPLHF.